The T cell receptor beta chain described here comes from a study of CD8 T cells in ankylosing spondylitis. Study observations and caveats: Several highly homologous variants made up a TCR beta motif, and this motif appeared characteristic of ankylosing spondylitis blood. Previously reported in reactive arthritis synovial fluid and blood were some of the motif variants. Matched ankylosing spondylitis synovial fluid reportedly showed significant enrichment of disease-linked clones.

This clonotype was counted at least ten times. As yet, its antigen is unknown. Germline V gene data show CDR1 as MNHNY and CDR2 as SVGAGI (reference sequence). V shed 11 bases and J shed 4 bases, with 17 bases lying between them. The CDR3 contains 13 residues. Molecular-barcoded quantitative 5'-RACE produced these TCR beta libraries. TCRdb called the 5' RACE reads again in MiXCR, with one record for every CDR3 protein. The sample holds 110,000 to 150,000 distinct CDR3 sequences, roughly 8.3% seen once. The TCR originated in a male donor with ankylosing spondylitis. The specimen was synovial fluid, either unsorted or a sorted T cell fraction (not recorded which). This chain uses TRBV6-6 with TRBJ1-1; D unclear. The CDR3 region has the DNA TGTGCCGCCGAGAGGGCGGAGGCCACTGAAGCTTTCTTT. Its protein product is CAAERAEATEAFF.